This T cell receptor (beta chain) was captured by sequencing in a study of T cells after yellow fever vaccination. Across the study: The SMART-Seq v4 Ultra Low Input method served to prepare the low-cell-number fractions. Study outcomes and limitations: FACS-sorted repertoires could contain abundant clonotypes contaminating from the bulk population.

CDR3 length: 15 residues. In germline, CDR1 is KGHDR, CDR2 SFDVKD. Trimming pared 3 bases from V and 3 bases from J, leaving 14 bases between. This clonotype was seen many times. Its cognate antigen is unknown. Generation of TCR cDNA used 5'RACE template switching (which added a universal primer site and UMIs). Each CDR3 protein is one row after TCRdb ran MiXCR on the 5' RACE reads. The sample contains around 150,000 distinct CDR3 sequences, under 7.5% of which appear only once. The V gene is TRBV24-1, the J gene TRBJ2-7; possible D gene TRBD2, 5 bases. The sequence came from a man between 18 and 29 years old who received the YFV17D yellow fever vaccine. Specimen: CD4+ T cells sorted from PBMCs, collected 5 to 6 days after the first yellow fever vaccination. The CDR3, as DNA: TGTGCCACCAGTGATCAACTGAGAGGGATCTACGAGCAGTACTTC. Translation gives CATSDQLRGIYEQYF.